These T cell receptor beta chains were read from a single sample in a study of blood T cell repertoires in COVID-19. Produced via immunoSEQ multiplex PCR; TCRdb's table is partial and in-frame only. This table holds fewer than 250,000 clones, approximately 83% found once. Sequencing input: PBMCs or T cells enriched from blood (not recorded which). These receptors all stem from a woman between 35 and 50 years old with acute COVID-19. Each CDR3 is given with its conserved first and last residue. D genes are given only for firm matches. Expanded clones are given a class, and other clones once, few, many or no size at all.

>TRBV10-1|TRBD2|NA|TRBJ2-7
CASSESRGRGTYEQYF
TGCGCCAGCAGTGAGTCTAGAGGGCGGGGGACCTACGAGCAGTACTTC
>TRBV6-5|NA|NA|TRBJ2-1
CASHRGGSSYNEQFF
TGTGCCAGCCATAGGGGAGGCAGCTCCTACAATGAGCAGTTCTTC
>TRBV4-3|NA|NA|TRBJ1-1
CASSQGGVGTEAFF
TGCGCCAGCAGCCAAGGGGGAGTGGGAACGGAAGCTTTCTTT
>TRBV5-5|TRBD2|NA|TRBJ2-1
CASSLLREGLGEQFF
TGTGCCAGCAGCTTGTTGCGGGAGGGCCTAGGCGAGCAGTTCTTC
>TRBV2|TRBD1|NA|TRBJ1-5
CASSRQGVGNQPQHF
TGTGCCAGCAGTCGACAGGGCGTGGGCAATCAGCCCCAGCATTTT
>TRBV3-1/TRBV3-2|NA|NA|TRBJ1-1
CASSLVGWESTEAFF
TGTGCCAGCAGCCTAGTGGGCTGGGAGTCGACTGAAGCTTTCTTT
>TRBV7-9|TRBD2|NA|TRBJ2-1
CASSPGTSGYNEQFF
TGTGCCAGCAGCCCCGGGACTAGCGGATACAATGAGCAGTTCTTC
>TRBV6-5|NA|NA|TRBJ2-1
CASSYRGYVDGNEQFF
TGTGCCAGCAGTTACCGGGGGTATGTGGACGGCAATGAGCAGTTCTTC
>TRBV6-5|TRBD2|few|TRBJ2-3
CASSYSRGLAGDTQYF
TGTGCCAGCAGTTACTCCCGGGGACTAGCGGGAGATACGCAGTATTTT
>TRBV6-1|NA|NA|TRBJ2-3
CASSADGFGGVTTDTQYF
TGTGCCAGCAGTGCCGACGGTTTCGGGGGAGTCACGACAGATACGCAGTATTTT
>TRBV19|TRBD2|NA|TRBJ2-3
CASRRERTDTQYF
TGTGCCAGTAGGCGGGAGCGGACAGATACGCAGTATTTT
>TRBV4-1|TRBD2|NA|TRBJ2-1
CASSQDPPSSGRALGNEQFF
TGCGCCAGCAGCCAAGACCCCCCTAGTAGCGGGAGGGCCCTCGGCAATGAGCAGTTCTTC
>TRBV5-1|TRBD2|once|TRBJ2-3
CASSFPPGQTSGSTDTQYF
TGCGCCAGCAGCTTCCCGCCCGGACAAACTAGCGGGAGCACAGATACGCAGTATTTT
>TRBV21-1|NA|NA|TRBJ2-7
CATWRGFSGSFHEQYF
TGTGCCACCTGGCGGGGCTTTAGCGGGAGTTTCCACGAGCAGTACTTC
>TRBV2|NA|once|TRBJ2-5
CASSVKTGETQYF
TGTGCCAGCAGTGTGAAGACGGGAGAGACCCAGTACTTC
>TRBV11-1|TRBD1|NA|TRBJ2-7
CASRGDRTYEQYF
TGTGCCAGCAGGGGGGACAGAACCTACGAGCAGTACTTC
>TRBV14|TRBD2|NA|TRBJ2-1
CASSQGRGSGRANEQFF
TGTGCCAGCAGCCAAGGTCGGGGTAGCGGGAGAGCCAATGAGCAGTTCTTC
>TRBV27|TRBD2|NA|TRBJ2-7
CASTFTSGRNEQYF
TGTGCCAGCACCTTTACTAGCGGGAGGAACGAGCAGTACTTC
>TRBV19|TRBD2|NA|TRBJ2-5
CASSIGGGRKSQETQYF
TGTGCCAGTAGTATAGGGGGGGGGAGGAAGTCCCAAGAGACCCAGTACTTC
>TRBV7-9|TRBD2|NA|TRBJ2-1
CASSGGLAGVEQFF
TGTGCCAGCAGCGGTGGACTAGCGGGGGTTGAGCAGTTCTTC
>TRBV28|TRBD2|NA|TRBJ2-7
CASSPSGLAGGREQYF
TGTGCCAGCAGCCCTAGCGGACTAGCGGGGGGCCGGGAGCAGTACTTC
>TRBV19|TRBD2|NA|TRBJ2-1
CASKGLAVEQFF
TGTGCCAGTAAAGGACTAGCGGTTGAGCAGTTCTTC
>TRBV28|TRBD1|NA|TRBJ1-3
CASRGQRNTIYF
TGTGCCAGCAGGGGACAGAGAAACACCATATATTTT
>TRBV3-1/TRBV3-2|NA|NA|TRBJ2-7
CASSQGPGVFYEQYF
TGTGCCAGCAGCCAAGGACCCGGGGTATTCTACGAGCAGTACTTC
>TRBV7-9|TRBD1|NA|TRBJ1-5
CASSLSSGGAGNQPQHF
TGTGCCAGCAGCTTATCATCAGGGGGCGCGGGGAATCAGCCCCAGCATTTT
>TRBV5-6|TRBD1|NA|TRBJ2-7
CASSLWRQDRGFYYEQYF
TGTGCCAGCAGCTTGTGGCGACAAGACAGGGGTTTTTACTACGAGCAGTACTTC
>TRBV12-3/TRBV12-4|NA|NA|TRBJ2-5
CASNLGATQYF
TGTGCCAGCAACCTGGGGGCTACCCAGTACTTC
>TRBV25-1|NA|NA|TRBJ2-7
CASRIGGEQYF
TGTGCCAGCCGAATAGGGGGCGAGCAGTACTTC
>TRBV18|TRBD1|NA|TRBJ1-6
CASSPIRGHFNSPLHF
TGTGCCAGCTCACCCATCAGGGGGCATTTTAATTCACCCCTCCACTTT
>TRBV5-1|NA|few|TRBJ2-4
CASSTSSGFFDKNIQYF
TGCGCCAGCAGCACCTCAAGCGGGTTCTTCGACAAAAACATTCAGTACTTC
>TRBV9|TRBD1|once|TRBJ1-6
CASRGDRVGSSPLHF
TGTGCCAGCAGAGGAGACAGGGTAGGATCTTCACCCCTCCACTTT
>TRBV7-2|NA|NA|TRBJ1-4
CASSLAGQNNEKLFF
TGTGCCAGCAGCTTAGCGGGGCAGAATAATGAAAAACTGTTTTTT
>TRBV25-1|NA|NA|TRBJ2-5
CASSGQTGTLAQYF
TGTGCCAGCAGTGGCCAGACAGGGACTTTGGCCCAGTACTTC
>TRBV4-3|TRBD2|NA|TRBJ2-1
CASSQDAHGGLAGRSYNEQFF
TGCGCCAGCAGCCAAGATGCCCACGGGGGACTAGCGGGTCGCTCCTACAATGAGCAGTTCTTC
>TRBV11-2|TRBD2|NA|TRBJ2-1
CASSSPTLLAGVRNEQFF
TGTGCCAGCAGCTCGCCGACCCTACTAGCGGGAGTCAGGAATGAGCAGTTCTTC
>TRBV29-1|NA|once|TRBJ1-1
CSAQTGRTEAFF
TGCAGCGCTCAGACAGGCAGGACTGAAGCTTTCTTT
>TRBV18|TRBD1|NA|TRBJ2-2
CASSLWTTGQGRRTGELFF
TGTGCCAGCTCACTCTGGACGACAGGACAGGGACGACGAACCGGGGAGCTGTTTTTT
>TRBV27|TRBD1|NA|TRBJ2-6
CASSSAGGRSGANVLTF
TGTGCCAGCAGTTCAGCAGGGGGCAGGTCTGGGGCCAACGTCTTGACTTTC
>TRBV5-1|NA|once|TRBJ2-6
CASSSTGSSGANVLTF
TGCGCCAGCAGCTCCACAGGTTCCTCTGGGGCCAACGTCCTGACTTTC
>TRBV7-2|TRBD1|NA|TRBJ2-7
CASSLAGGSTGGGEQYF
TGTGCCAGCAGCTTAGCCGGAGGTTCTACAGGGGGTGGCGAGCAGTACTTC
>TRBV14|NA|NA|TRBJ2-7
CASSQWASGSKYF
NA
>TRBV4-1|TRBD2|NA|TRBJ2-7
CASSQDSGAVFSYEQYF
TGCGCCAGCAGCCAAGATAGCGGGGCAGTCTTCTCCTACGAGCAGTACTTC
>TRBV24-1|TRBD1|NA|TRBJ1-2
CATQGDRDNYGYTF
TGTGCCACTCAGGGGGACAGGGATAACTATGGCTACACCTTC
>TRBV27|NA|once|TRBJ2-3
CASSHRVSTDTQYF
TGTGCCAGCAGTCACAGGGTTAGCACAGATACGCAGTATTTT
>TRBV3-1/TRBV3-2|TRBD1|NA|TRBJ1-4
CASSIQGSGEKLFF
TGTGCCAGCAGCATACAGGGGTCTGGAGAAAAACTGTTTTTT
>TRBV20-1|NA|few|TRBJ2-7
CSASPNNEQYF
TGCAGTGCTTCCCCCAACAACGAGCAGTACTTC
>TRBV5-1|TRBD2|once|TRBJ2-1
CASSPQGVLPSGRPYNEQFF
TGCGCCAGCAGCCCACAGGGCGTACTTCCTAGCGGGAGGCCCTACAATGAGCAGTTCTTC
>TRBV10-2|NA|NA|TRBJ2-2
CASRQTEVTGELFF
TGCGCCAGCAGACAGACGGAGGTCACCGGGGAGCTGTTTTTT
>TRBV15|NA|NA|TRBJ2-3
CATSRSPGDTQYF
TGTGCCACCAGCAGGAGCCCAGGAGATACGCAGTATTTT
>TRBV7-6|TRBD1|few|TRBJ1-2
CASSPGQVNYGYTF
TGTGCCAGCAGCCCCGGACAGGTTAACTATGGCTACACCTTC